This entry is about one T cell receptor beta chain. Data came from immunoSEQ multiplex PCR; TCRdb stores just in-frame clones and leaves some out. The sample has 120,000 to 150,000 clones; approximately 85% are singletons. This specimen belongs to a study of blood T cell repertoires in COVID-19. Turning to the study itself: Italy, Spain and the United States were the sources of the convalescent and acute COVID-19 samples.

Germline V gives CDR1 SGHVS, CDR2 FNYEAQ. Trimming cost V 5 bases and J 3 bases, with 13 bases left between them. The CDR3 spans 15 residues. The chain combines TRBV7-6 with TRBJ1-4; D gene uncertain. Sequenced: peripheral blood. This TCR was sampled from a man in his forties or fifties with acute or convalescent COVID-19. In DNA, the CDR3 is TGTGCCAGCAGCCCCCACCAAACGGCTAATGAAAAACTGTTTTTT. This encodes CASSPHQTANEKLFF. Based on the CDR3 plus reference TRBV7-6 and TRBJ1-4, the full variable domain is GAGVSQSPRYKVTKRGQDVALRCDPISGHVSLYWYRQALGQGPEFLTYFNYEAQQDKSGLPNDRFSAERPEGSISTLTIQRTEQRDSAMYRCASSPHQTANEKLFFGSGTQLSVL.